Following are 22 T cell receptor beta chains from one sample sequenced in a study of blood T cell repertoires in COVID-19. Measured with immunoSEQ multiplex PCR; TCRdb has only the in-frame clones, and not every one. The sample yields some 290,000 clones, about 85% seen once. Sequenced sample: peripheral blood. These receptors were obtained from a man aged 18 to 30 with active or convalescent COVID-19.

The J gene is TRBJ1-3, the V gene TRBV27; 9 nucleotides line up with TRBD1. Per germline, CDR1 MNHEY and CDR2 SMNVEV (reference sequence). J gave up 8 bases and V 5 bases, and 10 bases lay outside the gene matches. This CDR3 has 15 amino acids. The CDR3 DNA is TGTGCCAGCAGTCTCACAGGGGGCGCGGGGGACACCATATATTTT. Translating it yields CASSLTGGAGDTIYF.

The J gene is TRBJ1-5, the V gene TRBV7-8; 7 nucleotides agree with TRBD1. V lost 3 bases, J lost 7 bases, and 6 bases stayed unmatched. The CDR3 totals 14 residues. Germline V gene lookup returns CDR1 SGHVS and CDR2 FQNEAQ. The CDR3 coding sequence is TGTGCCAGCAGCTTTGGAGGGGGCGTACAGCCCCAGCATTTT. Amino acid sequence: CASSFGGGVQPQHF.

The chain links TRBV6-5 to TRBJ1-2, with a weak D call TRBD1 (5 bases). CDR3 length equals 15 residues. Trimming took 6 bases from V and 5 from J, leaving 19 bases between them. Per germline, CDR1 MNHEY and CDR2 SVGAGI. The CDR3 is CASRDNPPGDYGYTF. CDR3 sequence (DNA): TGTGCCAGCAGAGATAACCCTCCGGGGGATTATGGCTACACCTTC.

The gene calls are TRBV2 and TRBJ1-3; D gene unclear. The CDR3 contains 16 residues. Germline V gene lookup returns CDR1 SNHLY and CDR2 FYNNEI. Trimming pared 6 bases from V and 0 bases from J, leaving 15 bases between. The CDR3 region is CASRPSVGFSGNTIYF. In DNA form, the CDR3 reads TGTGCCAGCAGGCCATCGGTGGGCTTCTCTGGAAACACCATATATTTT.

This rearrangement joins TRBV9 to TRBJ2-5, with a possible D match to TRBD2 (6 bases). The CDR3 length is 14 residues. The V gene lost 4 bases and the J gene lost 2 bases, with 12 bases spanning the gap. Germline V gene sequence: CDR1 SGDLS, CDR2 YYNGEE. The CDR3 sequence is CASSPSGPQETQYF. Written as DNA, the CDR3 is TGTGCCAGCAGCCCAAGCGGGCCTCAAGAGACCCAGTACTTC.

J is TRBJ2-1 and V is TRBV7-9; weak D call: TRBD1 (5 bases). The CDR3 runs 15 residues. Germline-derived CDR1 and CDR2 are SEHNR and FQNEAQ (reference sequence). Trimming removed 7 bases from V and 8 bases from J, with 21 bases in between. The CDR3 DNA sequence: TGTGCCAGCACCGAGATTCCCAGGGCGGCCGATGAGCAGTTCTTC. This encodes CASTEIPRAADEQFF.

The chain uses TRBV9 and TRBJ1-1; 8 nucleotides line up with TRBD1. The J segment lost 3 bases and the V segment lost 0 bases, leaving 13 bases of the junction unmatched. The length of the CDR3 is 18 residues. From germline, CDR1 is SGDLS and CDR2 YYNGEE. CDR3 DNA sequence: TGTGCCAGCAGCGTAGGGGTACAGGGGGGACAGGCGGACACTGAAGCTTTCTTT. Its protein product is CASSVGVQGGQADTEAFF.

The CDR3 DNA follows: TGCAGCGTTACTTTAACAGGGCAAGAGACCCAGTACTTC. As protein: CSVTLTGQETQYF. This rearrangement joins TRBV29-1 to TRBJ2-5; TRBD1 is a possible D gene (6 bases). V lost 5 bases, J lost 2 bases, and 12 bases lay in between. The CDR3 has 13 amino acids. Per germline, CDR1 SQVTM and CDR2 ANQGSEA.

The chain combines TRBV7-9 with TRBJ2-7; 9 bases are a match to TRBD2. This CDR3 comprises 15 residues. The germline V gene encodes CDR1 SEHNR and CDR2 FQNEAQ (reference sequence). The trim removed 5 bases at V and 0 bases at J, leaving 5 bases unmatched. The CDR3 DNA is TGTGCCAGCAGCCCTAGCGGGGAGAGCTCCTACGAGCAGTACTTC. Its translation: CASSPSGESSYEQYF. Variable domain in full (rest from reference TRBV7-9 and TRBJ2-7): DTGVSQNPRHKITKRGQNVTFRCDPISEHNRLYWYRQTLGQGPEFLTYFQNEAQLEKSRLLSDRFSAERPKGSFSTLEIQRTEQGDSAMYLCASSPSGESSYEQYFGPGTRLTVT.

The V call is TRBV24-1, the J call TRBJ2-5; D perhaps matches TRBD2 (5 bases). Between the trimmed V and J ends, which lost 9 bases and 2 bases, there was a span of 12 bases. Germline lookup yields CDR1 KGHDR and CDR2 SFDVKD. The CDR3 length is 13 residues. The CDR3 spells CATSNGVQETQYF. The CDR3 bases are TGTGCCACCTCAAACGGGGTACAAGAGACCCAGTACTTC.

The rearrangement uses TRBV12-3 or TRBV12-4 and TRBJ2-2; D perhaps matches TRBD1 (5 bases). The CDR3 totals 13 residues. Trimming removed 4 bases from V and 4 bases from J, with 7 bases in between. The CDR3 DNA sequence: TGTGCCAGCAGTTGGACAAGCACCGGGGAGCTGTTTTTT. This encodes CASSWTSTGELFF.

The chain links TRBV11-1 to TRBJ2-7, with 11 bases aligning to TRBD2. This CDR3 has 16 amino acids. V shed 5 bases, J shed 3 bases, and the junction held 9 bases outside the gene matches. Germline values: CDR1 SGHAT, CDR2 FQDESV (reference sequence). The CDR3 DNA follows: TGTGCCAGCAGCAAAACGTTAGCGGGGGGGCACTACGAGCAGTACTTC. The encoded protein is CASSKTLAGGHYEQYF.

The rearrangement links TRBV4-1 to TRBJ2-1, with D possibly being TRBD2 (5 bases). The V gene lost 4 bases and the J gene lost 4 bases, with 14 bases spanning the gap. Germline V gene data show CDR1 as MGHRA and CDR2 as YSYEKL. This CDR3 has 15 amino acids. CDR3 residues: CASSPRTEVYNEQFF. CDR3 bases: TGCGCCAGCAGCCCTAGGACTGAAGTATACAATGAGCAGTTCTTC.

The chain recombines TRBV5-4 with TRBJ2-5, with 9 positions matching TRBD2. J gave up 2 bases and V 3 bases, and 5 bases lay outside the gene matches. Germline V gene data show CDR1 as SGHNT and CDR2 as YYREEE (reference sequence). The CDR3 consists of 15 residues. The CDR3 loop reads CASSSASGDQETQYF. Written as DNA, the CDR3 is TGTGCCAGCAGCTCGGCTAGCGGGGATCAAGAGACCCAGTACTTC.

This chain uses TRBV6-5 with TRBJ1-2; TRBD1 matches 7 bases. The CDR3 is 15 residues long. With 2 bases clipped from V and 2 bases from J, the junction kept 5 bases outside the gene matches. In germline, CDR1 is MNHEY, CDR2 SVGAGI. CDR3 protein: CASSYVRGGNYGYTF. As DNA, the CDR3 is TGTGCCAGCAGTTACGTTCGAGGGGGCAACTATGGCTACACCTTC.

The V gene is TRBV3-1 (or the pseudogene TRBV3-2), the J gene TRBJ1-2; D is ambiguous. Per the germline V gene, CDR1 is LGHDT and CDR2 is YNNKEL (reference sequence). With 0 bases removed from V and 4 bases from J, the gap between germline ends came to 9 bases. CDR3 length: 14 amino acids. Here the CDR3 reads CASSQDSGVYGYTF. CDR3 sequence (DNA): TGTGCCAGCAGCCAAGACAGCGGGGTCTATGGCTACACCTTC.

CDR3 DNA sequence: TGTGCCAGCAGTTTGAGCCTAGGGGATGGCTACACCTTC. Encoded protein: CASSLSLGDGYTF. The V gene is TRBV12-3 or TRBV12-4, the J gene TRBJ1-2, with a possible D match to TRBD1 (5 bases). The CDR3 spans 13 residues. With 3 bases removed from V and 6 bases from J, the gap between germline ends came to 11 bases.

This clone turned up a few times. This sequence joins TRBV12-3 or TRBV12-4 and TRBJ2-7; a possible D gene is TRBD1 (6 bases). Trimming stripped 5 bases from V and 12 bases from J, with 20 bases between. The CDR3 is made up of 13 amino acids. CDR3 in DNA: TGTGCCAGCAGTCAGGGGCCAAACAGGGCCCCGTACTTC. Its protein product is CASSQGPNRAPYF.

The CDR3 DNA reads as TGTGCCAGCAGCTGGGGACAGGGTAGGAATTCACCCCTCCACTTT. Its translation is CASSWGQGRNSPLHF. V usage is TRBV3-1 (or the pseudogene TRBV3-2) and J usage is TRBJ1-6; TRBD1 agrees at 9 bases. The CDR3 runs to 15 residues. In germline, CDR1 is LGHDT, CDR2 YNNKEL (reference sequence). V gave up 5 bases and J gave up 7 bases; unmatched junction bases: 6.

The chain couples TRBV4-1 to TRBJ2-7, with 11 bases identical to TRBD2. The length of the CDR3 is 16 residues. Germline trimming cut 4 bases from V and 4 bases from J; bases unmatched to any gene: 9. Germline assignment: CDR1 MGHRA and CDR2 YSYEKL. The CDR3 DNA sequence: TGCGCCAGCAGCCCTAAACCCGGGACTAGCGGATACGAGCAGTACTTC. Translating gives CASSPKPGTSGYEQYF.

This chain uses TRBV2 with TRBJ1-1; D is possibly TRBD1 (5 bases). The CDR3 length is 13 residues. Germline CDR1 and CDR2: SNHLY and FYNNEI. V lost 8 bases and J lost 2, with 12 bases in between. The CDR3 loop reads CASLWDLNTEAFF. In nucleotides, the CDR3 is TGTGCCAGCCTGTGGGACTTAAACACTGAAGCTTTCTTT.

The chain employs TRBV30 and TRBJ1-1; no clear D gene. The CDR3 has 11 amino acids. Germline CDR1 GTSNPN, CDR2 SVGIG (reference sequence). Trimming shortened V by 3 bases and J by 11 bases, and 13 bases separated the two germline ends. The CDR3 DNA reads as TGTGCCTGGAGAGACGCCCCGGGGGCTTTCTTT. Translated: CAWRDAPGAFF.